This T cell receptor (beta chain) was recovered during a study of PD-1 blockade in classical Hodgkin lymphoma. With V trimmed by 5 bases and J by 7 bases, 8 bases remained unmatched. The germline gives CDR1 MNHNS, CDR2 SASEGT. This CDR3 contains 15 residues. The time point was: newly diagnosed, previously untreated cHL patient sample. Researchers used newly diagnosed, untreated classical Hodgkin lymphoma PBMCs for comparison. In regard to this clone: Its antigen is as yet unknown.

Sequencing was performed with immunoSEQ multiplex PCR; in TCRdb, only in-frame clones are kept and a portion is missing. Of fewer than 90,000 clones in the sample, about 93% were seen once. Study-wide results and limits: TCR diversity at baseline was reported to be reduced in newly diagnosed patients relative to healthy donors. The origin of the repertoire differences remains undefined, with disease activity or prior therapy as possible causes.

The V and J genes are TRBV6-1 and TRBJ2-2; 9 nucleotides align to TRBD2. The origin of this receptor is a human donor with classical Hodgkin lymphoma. The sequenced material came from peripheral blood mononuclear cells (PBMCs). As DNA, the CDR3 is TGTGCCAGCAGTAAACGGACTAGCGCAGACGGGGAGCTGTTTTTT. Its protein is CASSKRTSADGELFF.